The 31 T cell receptor beta chains listed next were all sequenced from one sample in a study of blood T cell repertoires in COVID-19. The table came from immunoSEQ multiplex PCR; TCRdb's copy has only in-frame clones and leaves some out. The sample records 140,000 to 150,000 clones, over 75% being singletons. The specimen was peripheral blood. These receptors came from a woman aged 55 to 70 with COVID-19, enrolled during active disease.

The genes are TRBV9 and TRBJ1-1; 9 nucleotides match TRBD1. This CDR3 has 19 amino acids. Germline V gene sequence: CDR1 SGDLS, CDR2 YYNGEE. V shed 1 base, J shed 0 bases, and the junction held 13 bases outside the gene matches. This CDR3 reads CASSVKGTGNLRMNTEAFF. The CDR3 DNA sequence: TGTGCCAGCAGCGTAAAAGGGACAGGGAACCTTAGGATGAACACTGAAGCTTTCTTT.

This clone occurred a few times. This chain links TRBV6-5 with TRBJ1-1, with no clear D. Germline V CDR1 and CDR2: MNHEY, SVGAGI. Trimming stripped 6 bases from V and 4 bases from J, with 12 bases between. The CDR3 extends over 13 amino acids. CDR3: CASSRRGGTEAFF. In nucleotides, the CDR3 is TGTGCCAGCAGCCGCCGGGGAGGCACTGAAGCTTTCTTT.

The V call is TRBV27, the J call TRBJ1-1; no firm D call. CDR3 length equals 12 residues. Germline V CDR1 and CDR2: MNHEY, SMNVEV (reference sequence). V gave up 1 base and J gave up 10 bases, with 10 bases separating them. The CDR3 is CASSLLEGRAFF. The CDR3 nucleotides are TGTGCCAGCAGTTTATTGGAGGGTCGAGCTTTCTTT.

This chain links TRBV24-1 with TRBJ2-2; a possible D gene is TRBD1 (5 bases). Trimming removed 1 base at V and 3 bases at J, with 11 bases between. Germline CDR1 is KGHDR and CDR2 is SFDVKD. The CDR3 sequence is 16 residues long. CDR3 nucleotides: TGTGCCACCAGTGATTTTCCCAGGGCTGACACCGGGGAGCTGTTTTTT. Amino acid sequence: CATSDFPRADTGELFF.

The chain uses TRBV24-1 and TRBJ2-5; TRBD2 aligns across 13 bases. With V trimmed by 3 bases and J by 5 bases, 5 bases remained unmatched. The CDR3 runs 16 residues. Germline CDR1 KGHDR, CDR2 SFDVKD. CDR3 sequence reads: CATSDGTSGDGETQYF. The CDR3 coding sequence is TGTGCCACCAGTGATGGGACTAGCGGGGATGGGGAGACCCAGTACTTC.

This clone was counted between two and nine times. This rearrangement joins TRBV18 to TRBJ1-4; D gene uncertain. Germline V gene data show CDR1 as KGHSH and CDR2 as LQKENI. Trimming took off 3 bases at V and 12 bases at J, with 5 bases between the two ends. This CDR3 contains 10 residues. CDR3 amino acids: CASSPLELFF. The CDR3 DNA sequence: TGTGCCAGCTCACCTTTAGAACTGTTTTTT.

The chain employs TRBV29-1 and TRBJ2-4; unclear D gene. The CDR3 has 13 residues. V was pared by 3 bases and J by 7 bases, with 13 bases between. CDR1 is SQVTM, CDR2 ANQGSEA, per germline. The CDR3 bases are TGCAGCGTTGAGACTCCTCTCCTGAACATTCAGTACTTC. Translated, it gives CSVETPLLNIQYF.

This clone appeared once. The chain's CDR3 is CASSQEQVYYGYTF. CDR3 DNA: TGTGCCAGCAGCCAAGAACAGGTTTACTATGGCTACACCTTC. The chain is built from TRBV3-1 (or the pseudogene TRBV3-2) and TRBJ1-2, with D possibly TRBD1 on 5 matching bases. The CDR3 runs 14 residues. V lost 0 bases to trimming and J lost 3 bases, with 8 bases between them. In germline, CDR1 is LGHDT, CDR2 YNNKEL (reference sequence).

This clone was recorded only once. The rearrangement joins TRBV7-2 to TRBJ2-6; TRBD2 might be the D (6 bases). CDR3 length: 15 amino acids. CDR1 and CDR2 (germline): SGHTA, FQGNSA. V dropped 3 bases and J dropped 3 bases, with 9 bases sitting between them. As DNA, the CDR3 is TGTGCCAGCAGCTTCGTGGGGGGTGGGGCCAACGTCCTGACTTTC. Amino acids: CASSFVGGGANVLTF.

V is TRBV3-1 (or the pseudogene TRBV3-2) and J is TRBJ1-2, with 7 bases aligning to TRBD1. CDR1 LGHDT and CDR2 YNNKEL come from the germline V gene (reference sequence). The CDR3 totals 20 residues. The V gene end was trimmed by 1 base and the J gene end by 7 bases; junction bases not matched to a gene: 24. This CDR3 reads CASSQGRQGVRGLPGAGYTF. The DNA for the CDR3 is TGTGCCAGCAGCCAAGGGCGGCAGGGGGTAAGGGGCCTCCCGGGAGCTGGCTACACCTTC.

The chain recombines TRBV7-2 with TRBJ2-3; 12 bases align to TRBD2. Trimming at V came to 1 base and at J to 5 bases, leaving 1 base not matched to a gene. Looked up from germline, CDR1 is SGHTA and CDR2 is FQGNSA. The CDR3 is 15 residues long. The CDR3 is CASSLELAGGDTQYF. CDR3 sequence (DNA): TGTGCCAGCAGCTTAGAACTAGCGGGGGGAGATACGCAGTATTTT.

The chain has TRBV7-2 and TRBJ2-2, with D tentatively TRBD2 (5 bases). The V gene's germline CDR1 is SGHTA and CDR2 FQGNSA. V lost 1 base to trimming and J lost 3 bases, with 6 bases between them. The CDR3 length is 14 residues. The CDR3 reads CASSLVGDTGELFF. The CDR3 DNA is TGTGCCAGCAGCTTAGTCGGGGACACCGGGGAGCTGTTTTTT.

The chain couples TRBV6-4 to TRBJ1-1; 11 bases are shared with TRBD1. With 5 bases clipped from V and 5 bases from J, the junction kept 1 base outside the gene matches. The V gene's germline CDR1 is MRHNA and CDR2 SNTAGT. The CDR3 runs to 13 residues. The CDR3 region has the DNA TGTGCCAGCAGTCGGGACAGGGGGACTGAAGCTTTCTTT. This translates into CASSRDRGTEAFF.

This clone was detected only a few times. The chain joins TRBV5-1 to TRBJ2-5, with a possible D match to TRBD1 (7 bases). CDR3 length equals 14 residues. Trimming removed 1 base from V and 1 base from J, with 8 bases in between. Germline CDR1 reads SGHRS; CDR2 reads YFSETQ. The CDR3 spells CASSLQGGQETQYF. In nucleotides, the CDR3 is TGCGCCAGCAGCTTGCAGGGGGGCCAAGAGACCCAGTACTTC.

This chain connects TRBV10-1 to TRBJ1-1; D unresolved. The CDR3 covers 14 residues. Trimming took 0 bases from V and 6 from J, leaving 11 bases between them. Germline values: CDR1 WNHNN, CDR2 SYGVQD (reference sequence). The chain's CDR3 is CASSESSTRAEAFF. The CDR3 region has the DNA TGCGCCAGCAGTGAGTCGTCCACGCGGGCTGAAGCTTTCTTT.

CDR3 DNA: TGCGCCAGCAGCTTGAAGAGGGCTGGAACTGAAGCTTTCTTT. It specifies CASSLKRAGTEAFF. The V and J genes are TRBV5-1 and TRBJ1-1; no clear D gene. CDR1 is SGHRS, CDR2 YFSETQ, per germline. V lost 1 base to trimming and J lost 5 bases, with 12 bases between them. The CDR3 is 14 amino acids.

The rearrangement links TRBV5-1 to TRBJ2-3; D might be TRBD1 (5 bases). V lost 1 base to trimming and J lost 3 bases, with 6 bases between them. The CDR3 sequence is 13 residues long. Germline values: CDR1 SGHRS, CDR2 YFSETQ. CDR3 sequence: CASSLQGTDTQYF. The CDR3 nucleotides read TGCGCCAGCAGCTTGCAGGGTACAGATACGCAGTATTTT. The full variable domain, completed using reference TRBV5-1 and TRBJ2-3, is KAGVTQTPRYLIKTRGQQVTLSCSPISGHRSVSWYQQTPGQGLQFLFEYFSETQRNKGNFPGRFSGRQFSNSRSEMNVSTLELGDSALYLCASSLQGTDTQYFGPGTRLTVL.

This chain links TRBV5-1 with TRBJ1-1; D call uncertain. The germline CDR1 and CDR2 sequences are SGHRS and YFSETQ. The CDR3 has 15 residues. V was pared by 0 bases and J by 0 bases, with 9 bases between. In nucleotides, the CDR3 is TGCGCCAGCAGCTTGGTAGCACCAATGAACACTGAAGCTTTCTTT. Protein sequence: CASSLVAPMNTEAFF.

The J gene is TRBJ1-6, the V gene TRBV5-4; D is uncertain. The V gene lost 5 bases and the J gene lost 6 bases, with 12 bases spanning the gap. The CDR3 runs to 14 residues. The V gene's germline CDR1 is SGHNT and CDR2 YYREEE (reference sequence). The CDR3 DNA sequence: TGTGCCAGCAGATCTGGAGGACTTAATTCACCCCTCCACTTT. Its translation: CASRSGGLNSPLHF.

This clone was counted a single time. The CDR3, as DNA: TGTGCCAGCAGCCCCGAGGGTTCGGGGGAGCTGTTTTTT. This sequence encodes CASSPEGSGELFF. This rearrangement joins TRBV2 to TRBJ2-2; D is perhaps TRBD2 (5 bases). V was pared by 6 bases and J by 8 bases, with 13 bases between. The CDR3 runs 13 residues. The germline gives CDR1 SNHLY, CDR2 FYNNEI.

The genes are TRBV27 and TRBJ2-1, with TRBD2 matching 10 bases. V was pared by 0 bases and J by 7 bases, with 6 bases of the junction left unmatched. Looked up from germline, CDR1 is MNHEY and CDR2 is SMNVEV (reference sequence). This CDR3 comprises 16 residues. The CDR3 spells CASSLSLAGGSNEQFF. In nucleotides, the CDR3 is TGTGCCAGCAGTTTATCGTTAGCGGGGGGATCTAATGAGCAGTTCTTC.

V and J are TRBV2 and TRBJ2-2; 11 bases fit TRBD2. Losses at the gene ends were 6 bases for V and 0 bases for J; bases not matched to a gene: 6. Germline V lookup: CDR1 SNHLY, CDR2 FYNNEI. The CDR3 totals 17 residues. Here the CDR3 reads CASRLTSGASNTGELFF. The CDR3 DNA reads TGTGCCAGCAGACTGACTAGCGGGGCCTCGAACACCGGGGAGCTGTTTTTT.

This clone is a singleton in its sample. The CDR3, as DNA: TGTGCCAGCAGCAGTAGACAGACCTTGAACACTGAAGCTTTCTTT. This sequence encodes CASSSRQTLNTEAFF. This chain uses TRBV5-4 with TRBJ1-1; perhaps TRBD1 as D (5 bases). The CDR3 covers 15 residues. Trimming took 4 bases from V and 0 from J, leaving 13 bases between them. Germline values: CDR1 SGHNT, CDR2 YYREEE (reference sequence).

This chain links TRBV5-4 with TRBJ2-1; no clear D. Germline CDR1 is SGHNT and CDR2 is YYREEE (reference sequence). CDR3 length equals 14 residues. V lost 3 bases, J lost 5 bases, and 12 bases lay in between. The CDR3 sequence: CASSWSRGNNEQFF. The CDR3 DNA reads TGTGCCAGCAGCTGGTCCCGAGGAAACAATGAGCAGTTCTTC.

This clone was counted between two and nine times. The J gene is TRBJ2-1, the V gene TRBV10-1; possible D gene TRBD1, 5 bases. The CDR3 totals 16 residues. With 1 base removed from V and 3 bases from J, the gap between germline ends came to 13 bases. Germline assignment: CDR1 WNHNN and CDR2 SYGVQD (reference sequence). Here the CDR3 reads CASSEYIDSGYNEQFF. The CDR3 nucleotides are TGCGCCAGCAGTGAGTACATCGACAGTGGCTACAATGAGCAGTTCTTC.

This clone was seen more than once but under ten times. This chain connects TRBV30 to TRBJ2-7; D is ambiguous. Germline V gives CDR1 GTSNPN, CDR2 SVGIG (reference sequence). The CDR3 has 11 amino acids. Trimming cost V 1 base and J 3 bases, with 4 bases left between them. CDR3 coding DNA: TGTGCCTGGAGTGGTAGCTACGAGCAGTACTTC. Amino acids: CAWSGSYEQYF.

The chain carries TRBV9 and TRBJ2-2; weak D call: TRBD2 (6 bases). Germline lookup yields CDR1 SGDLS and CDR2 YYNGEE. V was pared by 0 bases and J by 5 bases, with 14 bases between. The CDR3 consists of 16 residues. As DNA, the CDR3 is TGTGCCAGCAGCGTAGGGGGCGGGGTGGATACCGGGGAGCTGTTTTTT. Its protein product is CASSVGGGVDTGELFF.

The rearrangement links TRBV7-9 to TRBJ2-3, with D possibly matching TRBD1 (6 bases). Germline V gives CDR1 SEHNR, CDR2 FQNEAQ (reference sequence). V was shortened by 4 bases and J by 0 bases, with 14 bases between the two germline ends. The CDR3 is 16 amino acids. DNA for the CDR3: TGTGCCAGCAGCTCGCGTCGGACAGCCAGCACAGATACGCAGTATTTT. Translating it yields CASSSRRTASTDTQYF.

The V gene is TRBV3-1 (or the pseudogene TRBV3-2), the J gene TRBJ1-1, with 9 bases lining up with TRBD1. V was pared by 4 bases and J by 5 bases, with 5 bases of the junction left unmatched. The CDR3 is made up of 14 amino acids. Looked up from germline, CDR1 is LGHDT and CDR2 is YNNKEL (reference sequence). CDR3 loop: CASSRGQGTTEAFF. As DNA, the CDR3 is TGTGCCAGCAGCCGAGGACAGGGGACGACTGAAGCTTTCTTT.

V gene TRBV7-8 combines with J gene TRBJ2-3; a possible D gene is TRBD2 (5 bases). Germline CDR1 and CDR2: SGHVS and FQNEAQ. This CDR3 spans 16 amino acids. Deletions cut 3 bases from V and 4 bases from J, with 17 bases between. Here the CDR3 reads CASSFSLAIEADTQYF. The CDR3 DNA is TGTGCCAGCAGCTTTAGCCTAGCTATTGAGGCAGATACGCAGTATTTT.

Only one count was recorded for this clone. This chain joins TRBV5-1 and TRBJ1-5; 10 nucleotides agree with TRBD1. J lost 6 bases, V lost 4 bases, and 10 bases had no gene match. The germline CDR1 and CDR2 sequences are SGHRS and YFSETQ. This CDR3 comprises 16 residues. This CDR3 reads CASSPGTGDGGQPQHF. As DNA, the CDR3 is TGCGCCAGCAGCCCAGGGACAGGGGATGGGGGTCAGCCCCAGCATTTT. Full variable domain (missing parts from reference TRBV5-1 and TRBJ1-5): KAGVTQTPRYLIKTRGQQVTLSCSPISGHRSVSWYQQTPGQGLQFLFEYFSETQRNKGNFPGRFSGRQFSNSRSEMNVSTLELGDSALYLCASSPGTGDGGQPQHFGDGTRLSIL.